This is a list of T cell receptor beta chains from one sample in a study of T cell responses to AZD1222 COVID-19 vaccine. Profiled with immunoSEQ multiplex PCR; TCRdb holds only in-frame clones, not every one. This table holds more than 150,000 clones, 85% to 95% found once. This material consisted of peripheral blood, taken on day 0 of AZD1222 vaccination. These receptor sequences come from an adult in good health. The CDR3 runs from the conserved cysteine through the conserved F or W. D genes are given only for firm matches. The size field is filled for only some rows; it gives once, few, many or a size class.

j_call,clone_size,cdr3_length,v_call,d_call,cdr3_nt,cdr3_aa
TRBJ2-6,.,18,TRBV19,TRBD2,TGTGCCAGTAGTATAGAAGGGCTAGCGGGAACTGGGGCCAACGTCCTGACTTTC,CASSIEGLAGTGANVLTF
TRBJ2-7,.,15,TRBV2,TRBD1,TGTGCCAGCAGTGAAAGCGGGACAGGGGAATACGAGCAGTACTTC,CASSESGTGEYEQYF
TRBJ2-1,.,14,TRBV19,TRBD2,TGTGCCAGTAAACCGGGACTAGCGCGCAATGAGCAGTTCTTC,CASKPGLARNEQFF
TRBJ2-1,.,16,TRBV24-1,.,TGTGCCACCAGTGAGGCGGGACAGACCCAGGCAAATGAGCAGTTCTTC,CATSEAGQTQANEQFF
TRBJ1-2,few,15,TRBV30,TRBD1,TGTGCCTGGAGGTTCCCGGGCGGGACAGGCTATGGCTACACCTTC,CAWRFPGGTGYGYTF
TRBJ1-5,.,12,TRBV5-6,TRBD1,TGTGCCAGCAGTAGGGACAGGGAGCCCCAGCATTTT,CASSRDREPQHF
TRBJ2-2,.,15,TRBV19,.,TGTGCCAGTAGTATATTCGGGGGTTTCACCGGGGAGCTGTTTTTT,CASSIFGGFTGELFF
TRBJ2-1,.,14,TRBV18,.,TGTGCCAGCTCACCACTTACACTTATCAATGAGCAGTTCTTC,CASSPLTLINEQFF
TRBJ1-1,.,12,TRBV30,.,TGTGCCTGGACGACTAAGAACACTGAAGCTTTCTTT,CAWTTKNTEAFF
TRBJ1-1,.,12,TRBV18,.,TGTGCCAGCTCGCCACAGGGAACTGAAGCTTTCTTT,CASSPQGTEAFF
TRBJ2-7,few,11,TRBV6-2/TRBV6-3,.,TGTGCCAGCAGCCCATCCTACGAGCAGTACTTC,CASSPSYEQYF
TRBJ1-2,.,13,TRBV28,TRBD1,TGTGCCAGCAGCCGAGGGACAGGGGCAGGCTACACCTTC,CASSRGTGAGYTF
TRBJ2-4,.,17,TRBV3-1/TRBV3-2,TRBD1,TGTGCCAGCAGCCAAGGGACAGGGATGGTGGCCAAAAACATTCAGTACTTC,CASSQGTGMVAKNIQYF
TRBJ2-7,.,13,TRBV19,TRBD1,TGTGCCAGTACCTCGACAGGGGGCTACGAGCAGTACTTC,CASTSTGGYEQYF
TRBJ2-7,.,13,TRBV5-5,.,TGTGCCAGCAGCTTTTCAGGGGAGCGCGAGCAGTACTTC,CASSFSGEREQYF
TRBJ2-1,.,14,TRBV19,TRBD2,TGTGCCAGTAGTATAGTGACTAGCTCTAGGGAGCAGTTCTTC,CASSIVTSSREQFF
TRBJ1-2,.,14,TRBV5-5,.,TGTGCCAGCAGCTTGGACCCGATGGGGTTTGGCTACACCTTC,CASSLDPMGFGYTF
TRBJ1-1,.,12,TRBV6-5,.,TGTGCCAGCAGACCTACGGGGGACGCGGCTTTCTTT,CASRPTGDAAFF
TRBJ1-3,.,14,TRBV2,.,TGTGCCAGCAGTGAAGGGACGGTTGGAAACACCATATATTTT,CASSEGTVGNTIYF
TRBJ1-5,.,14,TRBV28,.,TGTGCCAGCAGGCCCTGGGATAGCAATCAGCCCCAGCATTTT,CASRPWDSNQPQHF
TRBJ1-5,once,15,TRBV10-2,.,TGCGCCAGCAGTGAGTTGGGCACGTTAATCAGCCCCCAGCATTTT,CASSELGTLISPQHF
TRBJ2-1,.,17,TRBV5-4,TRBD2,TGTGCCAGCAGCCCCGAGCCGCTAGCGGGAGGGCGGGGTGAGCAGTTCTTC,CASSPEPLAGGRGEQFF
TRBJ1-6,.,14,TRBV7-9,TRBD1,TGTGCCAGCAGCTTGGACAGGGATAATTCACCCCTCCACTTT,CASSLDRDNSPLHF
TRBJ1-1,.,10,TRBV28,.,TGTGCCAGCAGTTTTAAAGAAGCTTTCTTT,CASSFKEAFF
TRBJ1-5,.,16,TRBV6-1,.,TGTGCCAGCAGTGATGGATCAGGGAGGAGCAATCAGCCCCAGCATTTT,CASSDGSGRSNQPQHF
TRBJ1-6,once,14,TRBV28,TRBD1,TGTGCCAGCAGTCCGACAGGGGACAATTCACCCCTCCACTTT,CASSPTGDNSPLHF
TRBJ1-1,.,14,TRBV7-9,.,TGTGCCAGCAGCAAAGGTGGGGTGAACACTGAAGCTTTCTTT,CASSKGGVNTEAFF
TRBJ1-3,.,15,TRBV6-5,.,TGTGCCAGCAGTTACTTCCAGGGCTCTGGAAACACCATATATTTT,CASSYFQGSGNTIYF
TRBJ2-2,.,18,TRBV4-3,.,TGCGCCAGCAGCCTCTTCGGGCAGCGCGTTGCGAACACCGGGGAGCTGTTTTTT,CASSLFGQRVANTGELFF
TRBJ2-7,few,13,TRBV7-9,TRBD2,TGTGCCAGCAGCACTAGCGGCTCCTACGAGCAGTACTTC,CASSTSGSYEQYF
TRBJ1-6,.,17,TRBV5-4,TRBD1,TGTGCCAGCAGCTTGGGTTCTGGACAGGGGGCCCATTCACCCCTCCACTTT,CASSLGSGQGAHSPLHF
TRBJ1-1,.,11,TRBV29-1,.,TGCAGCATGAGTGTGGACACTGAAGCTTTCTTT,CSMSVDTEAFF
TRBJ1-4,.,15,TRBV5-1,.,TGCGCCAGCAGCTTGGATGTGGGACCCAATGAAAAACTGTTTTTT,CASSLDVGPNEKLFF